Following are 19 T cell receptor beta chains from one sample sequenced in a study of blood T cell repertoires in COVID-19. The data were produced by immunoSEQ multiplex PCR, yet TCRdb's version contains in-frame clones alone and is incomplete. The sample records about 150,000 clones, about nine tenths being singletons. Sequencing used peripheral blood. All receptors derive from a human donor in a cohort sampled during active COVID-19.

V usage is TRBV4-3 and J usage is TRBJ2-7, with 14 bases fitting TRBD2. The CDR3 totals 17 residues. Germline CDR1 reads LGHNA; CDR2 reads YSLEER. With V trimmed by 0 bases and J by 2 bases, 3 bases remained unmatched. The CDR3 DNA follows: TGCGCCAGCAGCCAAGAAAAGGGACTAGCGGGAGCCTACGAGCAGTACTTC. It is translated as CASSQEKGLAGAYEQYF.

V and J are TRBV7-2 and TRBJ2-3; 11 bases match TRBD2. CDR1 is SGHTA and CDR2 is FQGNSA in the germline V gene. The CDR3 covers 15 residues. J gave up 7 bases and V 5 bases, and 8 bases lay outside the gene matches. CDR3 DNA: TGTGCCAGCAGCATTAGCGGGGGGGGCCGAAATACGCAGTATTTT. Protein: CASSISGGGRNTQYF.

This rearrangement joins TRBV29-1 to TRBJ2-5; 14 bases are a match to TRBD2. Germline loops: CDR1 SQVTM, CDR2 ANQGSEA. The CDR3 has 14 amino acids. The V gene end was trimmed by 6 bases and the J gene end by 5 bases; junction bases not matched to a gene: 5. The CDR3 region is CSVGTSGRRETQYF. CDR3 in DNA: TGCAGCGTGGGGACTAGCGGGAGACGTGAGACCCAGTACTTC.

This chain joins TRBV29-1 and TRBJ2-7; 9 bases line up with TRBD1. Germline V lookup: CDR1 SQVTM, CDR2 ANQGSEA. The CDR3 spans 14 residues. J was trimmed by 7 bases and V by 6 bases; bases with no gene match: 13. The CDR3 DNA follows: TGCAGCGTCCGGGTGGGACAGGGTGTCGGGGAGCAGTACTTC. Its protein product is CSVRVGQGVGEQYF.

The chain uses TRBV6-6 and TRBJ2-5, with 7 bases aligning to TRBD1. The V segment lost 2 bases and the J segment 5 bases; nucleotides outside the gene matches: 8. The CDR3 spans 15 residues. CDR1 and CDR2 (germline): MNHNY, SVGAGI (reference sequence). The DNA for the CDR3 is TGTGCCAGCAGTTACCCAGGGACAGTCGGGGAGACCCAGTACTTC. Protein: CASSYPGTVGETQYF.

The V and J genes are TRBV7-2 and TRBJ2-3; 8 nucleotides line up with TRBD2. The CDR3 is made up of 16 amino acids. Looked up from germline, CDR1 is SGHTA and CDR2 is FQGNSA. The V gene end was trimmed by 1 base and the J gene end by 0 bases; junction bases not matched to a gene: 3. CDR3 region: CASSLVSSGSTDTQYF. CDR3 sequence (DNA): TGTGCCAGCAGCTTAGTTTCTAGCGGGAGCACAGATACGCAGTATTTT.

The chain has TRBV6-6 and TRBJ1-6; 7 nucleotides match TRBD1. Germline assignment: CDR1 MNHNY and CDR2 SVGAGI (reference sequence). V trimming: 6 bases; J trimming: 5 bases; junction bases outside the gene matches: 4. The CDR3 sequence is 14 residues long. The CDR3 DNA reads as TGTGCCAGCAGAACCGGGACAGATAATTCACCCCTCCACTTT. Translating it yields CASRTGTDNSPLHF.

This clone appeared once. This sequence joins TRBV7-2 and TRBJ2-7; D is uncertain. Trimming shortened V by 2 bases and J by 5 bases, and 16 bases separated the two germline ends. Germline-derived CDR1 and CDR2 are SGHTA and FQGNSA. CDR3 length: 15 residues. The CDR3 spells CASSLSPPRGHEQYF. As DNA, the CDR3 is TGTGCCAGCAGCTTATCCCCCCCAAGAGGTCACGAGCAGTACTTC. Drawing the rest from reference TRBV7-2 and TRBJ2-7, the complete variable domain is GAGVSQSPSNKVTEKGKDVELRCDPISGHTALYWYRQSLGQGLEFLIYFQGNSAPDKSGLPSDRFSAERTGGSVSTLTIQRTQQEDSAVYLCASSLSPPRGHEQYFGPGTRLTVT.

As for this clone: At the DNA level, this CDR3 is encoded by other sequences in the same sample as well. The rearrangement uses TRBV30 and TRBJ1-1, with 7 bases lining up with TRBD1. V dropped 1 base and J dropped 2; count of bases not matched to a gene: 1. CDR1 and CDR2 from the germline V gene are GTSNPN and SVGIG (reference sequence). The CDR3 length is 13 residues. The CDR3 DNA follows: TGTGCCTGGAGTGGACAGGGTAACACTGAAGCTTTCTTT. Its translation: CAWSGQGNTEAFF.

In this sample, this clone turned up once. This rearrangement joins TRBV2 to TRBJ2-7, with 10 bases matching TRBD2. CDR3 length: 15 residues. V trimming: 6 bases; J trimming: 4 bases; junction bases outside the gene matches: 9. The germline CDR1 and CDR2 sequences are SNHLY and FYNNEI. The CDR3 DNA is TGTGCCAGCAGAACCGCTAGCGGGGGAGAATACGAGCAGTACTTC. Protein sequence: CASRTASGGEYEQYF. The whole variable domain, remainder taken from reference TRBV2 and TRBJ2-7, is EPEVTQTPSHQVTQMGQEVILRCVPISNHLYFYWYRQILGQKVEFLVSFYNNEISEKSEIFDDQFSVERPDGSNFTLKIRSTKLEDSAMYFCASRTASGGEYEQYFGPGTRLTVT.

The V gene is TRBV11-2, the J gene TRBJ1-2; D call uncertain. Germline loops: CDR1 SGHAT, CDR2 FQNNGV. Trimming removed 5 bases at V and 4 bases at J, with 14 bases between. The CDR3 covers 14 residues. CDR3 coding DNA: TGTGCCAGCAGCCCTAGGAGACGGTCCTATGGCTACACCTTC. Amino acid sequence: CASSPRRRSYGYTF.

The J gene is TRBJ2-7, the V gene TRBV5-3; 14 nucleotides align to TRBD2. TRBV5-3 falls under the ORF class, with uncertain function. The V gene end was trimmed by 4 bases and the J gene end by 4 bases; junction bases not matched to a gene: 19. The CDR3 contains 20 residues. In DNA, the CDR3 is TGTGCCAGAAGCCACCCGACTAGCGGGAGGGTCCAACCACTTCCATACGAGCAGTACTTC. As protein: CARSHPTSGRVQPLPYEQYF.

The chain carries TRBV18 and TRBJ2-2; TRBD2 agrees at 7 bases. V trimming: 1 base; J trimming: 4 bases; junction bases outside the gene matches: 6. CDR1 is KGHSH and CDR2 is LQKENI in the germline V gene. The CDR3 length is 16 residues. CDR3 region: CASSPRAGDLTGELFF. DNA of the CDR3: TGTGCCAGCTCACCACGGGCGGGAGACCTCACCGGGGAGCTGTTTTTT.

The chain is built from TRBV6-5 and TRBJ2-5; possibly TRBD2 for D (6 bases). V dropped 6 bases and J dropped 5 bases, with 13 bases sitting between them. Germline values: CDR1 MNHEY, CDR2 SVGAGI. The CDR3 runs to 13 residues. The CDR3 loop is CASRSGPGETQYF. The CDR3, as DNA: TGTGCCAGCAGAAGCGGGCCTGGGGAGACCCAGTACTTC.

This chain connects TRBV28 to TRBJ1-3; a weak D match, TRBD1 (5 bases). The V end was cut by 6 bases, the J end by 2 bases, with 17 bases between. Per germline, CDR1 MDHEN and CDR2 SYDVKM. This CDR3 is 16 amino acids long. CDR3: CASSRRGQITGNTIYF. As DNA, the CDR3 is TGTGCCAGCAGCCGAAGGGGCCAGATCACTGGAAACACCATATATTTT.

In DNA form, the CDR3 reads TGTGCCACCAGCAGAGCGCGGGAGACCACAGATACGCAGTATTTT. This sequence encodes CATSRARETTDTQYF. The chain combines TRBV15 with TRBJ2-3, with 7 positions matching TRBD2. Germline assignment: CDR1 LNHNV and CDR2 YYDKDF (reference sequence). This CDR3 spans 15 amino acids. V shed 1 base and J 2 bases; nucleotides not matched to a gene: 3.

The V gene is TRBV5-4, the J gene TRBJ2-5; D call uncertain. Trimming left V 1 base short and J 5 bases short, with 15 bases between. This CDR3 comprises 15 residues. Germline V gene lookup returns CDR1 SGHNT and CDR2 YYREEE (reference sequence). CDR3 loop: CASSLSASSSETQYF. The CDR3 DNA follows: TGTGCCAGCAGCTTGAGCGCTAGTTCCAGCGAGACCCAGTACTTC.

The V and J genes are TRBV6-5 and TRBJ2-5, with TRBD2 matching over 7 bases. V shed 0 bases, J shed 4 bases, and the junction held 8 bases outside the gene matches. The germline V gene encodes CDR1 MNHEY and CDR2 SVGAGI. This CDR3 comprises 16 residues. CDR3 amino acids: CASSYSRERPGETQYF. The CDR3 DNA reads TGTGCCAGCAGTTACTCGCGGGAGCGACCAGGAGAGACCCAGTACTTC.

The chain has TRBV9 and TRBJ2-5; weak D call: TRBD2 (6 bases). Germline values: CDR1 SGDLS, CDR2 YYNGEE. Trimming shortened V by 0 bases and J by 5 bases, and 17 bases separated the two germline ends. This CDR3 is 16 amino acids long. This CDR3 reads CASSVGGGRSTETQYF. The CDR3 DNA is TGTGCCAGCAGCGTAGGAGGAGGGAGGTCGACGGAGACCCAGTACTTC.